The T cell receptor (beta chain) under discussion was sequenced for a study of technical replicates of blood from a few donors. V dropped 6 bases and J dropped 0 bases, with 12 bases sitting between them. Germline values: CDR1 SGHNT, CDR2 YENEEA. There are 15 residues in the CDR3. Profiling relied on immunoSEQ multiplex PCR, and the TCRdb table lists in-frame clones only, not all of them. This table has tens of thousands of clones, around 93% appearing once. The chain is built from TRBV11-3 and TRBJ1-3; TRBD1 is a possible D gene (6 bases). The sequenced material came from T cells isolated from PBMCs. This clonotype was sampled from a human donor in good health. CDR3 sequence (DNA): TGTGCCAGCAGTTCTAGACAGGTCTCTGGAAACACCATATATTTT. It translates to CASSSRQVSGNTIYF.